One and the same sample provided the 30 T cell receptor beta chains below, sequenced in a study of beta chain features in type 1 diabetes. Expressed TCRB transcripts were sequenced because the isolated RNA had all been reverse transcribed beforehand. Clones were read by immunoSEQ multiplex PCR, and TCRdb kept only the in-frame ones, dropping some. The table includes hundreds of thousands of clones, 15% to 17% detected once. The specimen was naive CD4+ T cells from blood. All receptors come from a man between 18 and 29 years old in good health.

CDR3 DNA sequence: TGTGCCAGTAGTATCCAAGGACAGTTCATGAACACTGAAGCTTTCTTT. Translation gives CASSIQGQFMNTEAFF. The chain employs TRBV19 and TRBJ1-1; maybe TRBD1 (6 bases). Trimming took off 3 bases at V and 0 bases at J, with 14 bases between the two ends. Per the germline V gene, CDR1 is LNHDA and CDR2 is SQIVND (reference sequence). The CDR3 is 16 amino acids.

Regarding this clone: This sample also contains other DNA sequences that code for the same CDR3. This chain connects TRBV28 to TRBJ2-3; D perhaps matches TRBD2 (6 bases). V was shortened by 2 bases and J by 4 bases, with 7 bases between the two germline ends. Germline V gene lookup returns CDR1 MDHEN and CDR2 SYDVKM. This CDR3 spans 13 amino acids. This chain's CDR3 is CASSLGGADTQYF. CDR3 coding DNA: TGTGCCAGCAGTTTAGGAGGGGCAGATACGCAGTATTTT.

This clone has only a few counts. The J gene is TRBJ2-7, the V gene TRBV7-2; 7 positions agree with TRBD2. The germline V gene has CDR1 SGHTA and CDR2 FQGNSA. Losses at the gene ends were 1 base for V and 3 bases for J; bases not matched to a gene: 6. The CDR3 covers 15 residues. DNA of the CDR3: TGTGCCAGCAGCTTAGACCCTAGCGGAGACTACGAGCAGTACTTC. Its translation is CASSLDPSGDYEQYF.

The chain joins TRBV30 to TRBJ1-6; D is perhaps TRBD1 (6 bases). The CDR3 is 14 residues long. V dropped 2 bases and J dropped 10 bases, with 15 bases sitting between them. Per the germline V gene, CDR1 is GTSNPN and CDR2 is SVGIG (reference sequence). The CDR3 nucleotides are TGTGCCTGGAGTCCCCGACAGGTTAGGTCACCCCTCCACTTT. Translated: CAWSPRQVRSPLHF.

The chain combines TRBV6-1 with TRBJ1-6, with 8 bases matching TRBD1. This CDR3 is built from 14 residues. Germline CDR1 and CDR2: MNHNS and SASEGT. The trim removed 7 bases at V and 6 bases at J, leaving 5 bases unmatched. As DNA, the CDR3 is TGTGCCAGCATATCAGGACAGGGTAATTCACCCCTCCACTTT. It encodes CASISGQGNSPLHF.

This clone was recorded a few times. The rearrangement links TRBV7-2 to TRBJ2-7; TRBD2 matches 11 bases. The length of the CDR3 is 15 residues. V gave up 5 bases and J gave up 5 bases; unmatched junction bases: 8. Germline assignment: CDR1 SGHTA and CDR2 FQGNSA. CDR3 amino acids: CASSTSSGGWDEQYF. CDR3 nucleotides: TGTGCCAGCAGCACCTCTAGCGGGGGGTGGGACGAGCAGTACTTC.

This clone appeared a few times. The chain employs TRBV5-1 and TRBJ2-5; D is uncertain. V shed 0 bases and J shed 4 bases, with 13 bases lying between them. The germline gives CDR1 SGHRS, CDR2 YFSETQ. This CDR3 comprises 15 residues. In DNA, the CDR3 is TGCGCCAGCAGCTTGGGCGGAATAGCATCAGAGACCCAGTACTTC. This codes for CASSLGGIASETQYF.

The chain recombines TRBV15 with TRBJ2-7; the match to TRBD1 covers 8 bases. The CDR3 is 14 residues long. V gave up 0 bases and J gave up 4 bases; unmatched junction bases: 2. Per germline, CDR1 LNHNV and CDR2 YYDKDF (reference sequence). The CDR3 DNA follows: TGTGCCACCAGCAGAGATGGACAGGGTTACGAGCAGTACTTC. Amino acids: CATSRDGQGYEQYF.

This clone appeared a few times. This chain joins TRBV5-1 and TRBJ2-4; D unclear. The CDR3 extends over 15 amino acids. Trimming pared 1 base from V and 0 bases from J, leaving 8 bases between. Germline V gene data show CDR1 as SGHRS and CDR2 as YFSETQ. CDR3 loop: CASSLLGLAKNIQYF. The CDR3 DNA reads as TGCGCCAGCAGCTTGTTAGGTCTAGCCAAAAACATTCAGTACTTC.

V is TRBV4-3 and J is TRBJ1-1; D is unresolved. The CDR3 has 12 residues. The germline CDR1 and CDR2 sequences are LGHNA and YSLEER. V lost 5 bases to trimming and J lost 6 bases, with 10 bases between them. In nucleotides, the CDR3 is TGCGCCAGCAGCTCGCCCGGCTCTGAAGCTTTCTTT. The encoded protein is CASSSPGSEAFF.

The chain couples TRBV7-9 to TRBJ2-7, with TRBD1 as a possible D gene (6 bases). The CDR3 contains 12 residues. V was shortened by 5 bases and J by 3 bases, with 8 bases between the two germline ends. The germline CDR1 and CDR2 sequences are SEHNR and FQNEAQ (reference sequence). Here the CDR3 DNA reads TGTGCCAGCAGCCCGACAGGCTACGAGCAGTACTTC. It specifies CASSPTGYEQYF.

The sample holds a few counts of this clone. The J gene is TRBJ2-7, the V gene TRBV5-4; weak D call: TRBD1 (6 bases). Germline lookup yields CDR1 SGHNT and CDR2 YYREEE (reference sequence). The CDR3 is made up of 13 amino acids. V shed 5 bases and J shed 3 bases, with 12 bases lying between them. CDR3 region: CASRQDSIYEQYF. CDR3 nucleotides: TGTGCCAGCAGACAGGACAGTATCTACGAGCAGTACTTC.

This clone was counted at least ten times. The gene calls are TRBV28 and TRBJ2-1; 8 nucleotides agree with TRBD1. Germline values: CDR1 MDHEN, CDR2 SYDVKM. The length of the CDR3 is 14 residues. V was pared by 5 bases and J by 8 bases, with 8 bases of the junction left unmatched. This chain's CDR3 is CASSPPDRGDEQFF. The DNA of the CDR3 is TGTGCCAGCAGTCCCCCAGACAGGGGCGATGAGCAGTTCTTC.

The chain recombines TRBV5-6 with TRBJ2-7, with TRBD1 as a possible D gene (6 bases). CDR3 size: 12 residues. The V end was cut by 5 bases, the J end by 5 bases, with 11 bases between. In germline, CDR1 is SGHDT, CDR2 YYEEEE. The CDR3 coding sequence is TGTGCCAGCAGGCTGACAGGACACGAGCAGTACTTC. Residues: CASRLTGHEQYF.

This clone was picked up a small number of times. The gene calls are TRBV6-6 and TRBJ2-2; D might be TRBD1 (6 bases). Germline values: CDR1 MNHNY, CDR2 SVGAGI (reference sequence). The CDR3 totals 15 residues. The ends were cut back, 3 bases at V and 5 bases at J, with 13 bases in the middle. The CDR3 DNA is TGTGCCAGCAGTTATGGACAGAGCGTGACCGGGGAGCTGTTTTTT. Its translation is CASSYGQSVTGELFF.

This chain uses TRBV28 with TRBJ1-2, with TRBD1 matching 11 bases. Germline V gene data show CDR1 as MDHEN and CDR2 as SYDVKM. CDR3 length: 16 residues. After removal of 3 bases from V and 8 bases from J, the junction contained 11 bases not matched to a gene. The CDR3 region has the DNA TGTGCCAGCAGTTTCCCAGCGGGACAGGGGGAAGGCGGCTACACCTTC. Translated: CASSFPAGQGEGGYTF.

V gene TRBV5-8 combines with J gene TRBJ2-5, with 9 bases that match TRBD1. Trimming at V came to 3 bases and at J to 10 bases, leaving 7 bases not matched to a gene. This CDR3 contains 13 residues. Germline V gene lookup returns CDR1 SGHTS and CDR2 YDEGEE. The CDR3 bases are TGTGCCAGCAGCTGGGACAGGGTAGAGGACCAGTACTTC. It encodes CASSWDRVEDQYF.

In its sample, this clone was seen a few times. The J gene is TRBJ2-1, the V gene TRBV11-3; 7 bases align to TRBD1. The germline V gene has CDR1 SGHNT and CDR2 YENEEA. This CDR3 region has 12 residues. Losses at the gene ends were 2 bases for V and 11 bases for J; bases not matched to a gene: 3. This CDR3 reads CASSLLQGKQFF. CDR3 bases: TGTGCCAGCAGCTTACTACAGGGGAAGCAGTTCTTC.

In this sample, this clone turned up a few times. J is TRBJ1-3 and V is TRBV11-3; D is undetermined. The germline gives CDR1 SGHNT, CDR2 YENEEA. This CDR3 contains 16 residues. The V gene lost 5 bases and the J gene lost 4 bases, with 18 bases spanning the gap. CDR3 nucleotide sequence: TGTGCCAGCAGCCTTTCCTCTAGAGTGCAAGGAAACACCATATATTTT. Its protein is CASSLSSRVQGNTIYF.

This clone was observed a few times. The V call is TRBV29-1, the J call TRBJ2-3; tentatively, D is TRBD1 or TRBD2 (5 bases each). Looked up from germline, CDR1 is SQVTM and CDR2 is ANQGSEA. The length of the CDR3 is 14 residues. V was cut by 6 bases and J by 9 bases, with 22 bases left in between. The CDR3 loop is CSVRIPGPLETQYF. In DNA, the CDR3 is TGCAGCGTGCGCATTCCGGGACCCCTAGAGACGCAGTATTTT.

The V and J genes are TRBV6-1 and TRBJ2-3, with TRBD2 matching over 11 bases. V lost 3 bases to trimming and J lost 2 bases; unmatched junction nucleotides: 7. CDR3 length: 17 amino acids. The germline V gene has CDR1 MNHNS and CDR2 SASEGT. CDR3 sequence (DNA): TGTGCCAGCAGTGATCTTAGCGGGAGGGCCTCCACAGATACGCAGTATTTT. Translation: CASSDLSGRASTDTQYF.

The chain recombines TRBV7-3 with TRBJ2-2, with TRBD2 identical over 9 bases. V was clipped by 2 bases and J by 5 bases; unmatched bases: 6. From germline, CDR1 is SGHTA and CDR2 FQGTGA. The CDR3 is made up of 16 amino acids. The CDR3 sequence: CASSLGLAGRTGELFF. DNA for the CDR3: TGTGCCAGCAGCTTAGGGCTAGCGGGGAGGACCGGGGAGCTGTTTTTT.

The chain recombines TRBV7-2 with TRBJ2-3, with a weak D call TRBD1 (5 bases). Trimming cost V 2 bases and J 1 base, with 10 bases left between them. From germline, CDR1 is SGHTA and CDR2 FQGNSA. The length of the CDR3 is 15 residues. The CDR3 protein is CASSLQGSRTDTQYF. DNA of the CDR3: TGTGCCAGCAGCTTACAGGGAAGCCGCACAGATACGCAGTATTTT. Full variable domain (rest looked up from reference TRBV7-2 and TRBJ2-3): GAGVSQSPSNKVTEKGKDVELRCDPISGHTALYWYRQSLGQGLEFLIYFQGNSAPDKSGLPSDRFSAERTGGSVSTLTIQRTQQEDSAVYLCASSLQGSRTDTQYFGPGTRLTVL.

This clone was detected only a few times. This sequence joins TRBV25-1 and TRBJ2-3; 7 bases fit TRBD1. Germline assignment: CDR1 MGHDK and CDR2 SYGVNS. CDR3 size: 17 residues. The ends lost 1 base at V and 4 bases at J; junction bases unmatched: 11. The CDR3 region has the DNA TGTGCCAGCAGTGAATGGTTGACAGGGAGAGGGGCAGATACGCAGTATTTT. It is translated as CASSEWLTGRGADTQYF. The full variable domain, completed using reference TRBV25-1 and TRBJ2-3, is EADIYQTPRYLVIGTGKKITLECSQTMGHDKMYWYQQDPGMELHLIHYSYGVNSTEKGDLSSESTVSRIRTEHFPLTLESARPSHTSQYLCASSEWLTGRGADTQYFGPGTRLTVL.

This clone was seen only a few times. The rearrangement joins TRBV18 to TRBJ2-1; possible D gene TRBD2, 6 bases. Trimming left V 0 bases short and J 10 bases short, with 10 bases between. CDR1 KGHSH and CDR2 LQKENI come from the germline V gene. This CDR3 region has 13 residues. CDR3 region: CASSPPVAGEQFF. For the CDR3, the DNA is TGTGCCAGCTCACCACCGGTGGCGGGGGAGCAGTTCTTC.

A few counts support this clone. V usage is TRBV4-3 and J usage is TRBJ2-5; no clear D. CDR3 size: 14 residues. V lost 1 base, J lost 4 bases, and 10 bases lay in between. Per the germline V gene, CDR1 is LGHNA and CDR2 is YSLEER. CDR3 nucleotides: TGCGCCAGCAGCCAAGGGAACCGCGGAGAGACCCAGTACTTC. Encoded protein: CASSQGNRGETQYF.

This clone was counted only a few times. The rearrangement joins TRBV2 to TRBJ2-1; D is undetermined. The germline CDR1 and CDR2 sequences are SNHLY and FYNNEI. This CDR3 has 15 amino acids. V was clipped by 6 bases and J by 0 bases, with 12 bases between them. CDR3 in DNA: TGTGCCAGCAGATGGGCCGAGAGCTCCTACAATGAGCAGTTCTTC. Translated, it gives CASRWAESSYNEQFF.

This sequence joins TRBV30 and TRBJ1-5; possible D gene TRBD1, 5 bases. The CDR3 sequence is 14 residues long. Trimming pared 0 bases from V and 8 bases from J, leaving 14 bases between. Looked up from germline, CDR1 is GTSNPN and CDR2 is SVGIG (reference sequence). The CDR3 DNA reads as TGTGCCTGGAGTGTAATTGGCGGGGGGAAGCCCCAGCATTTT. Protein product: CAWSVIGGGKPQHF.

CDR3: CASSLKPSGKGDEQFF. The CDR3 region has the DNA TGTGCCAGCAGCTTAAAGCCTAGCGGGAAAGGCGATGAGCAGTTCTTC. The chain has TRBV7-3 and TRBJ2-1, with TRBD2 matching over 9 bases. The CDR3 has 16 residues. Trimming took 1 base from V and 8 from J; bases not matched to a gene: 9. Per germline, CDR1 SGHTA and CDR2 FQGTGA.

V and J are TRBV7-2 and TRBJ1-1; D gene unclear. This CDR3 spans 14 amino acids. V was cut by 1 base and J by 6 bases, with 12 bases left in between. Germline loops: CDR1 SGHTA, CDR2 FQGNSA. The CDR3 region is CASSLGVGGAEAFF. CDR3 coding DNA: TGTGCCAGCAGCTTAGGGGTCGGTGGGGCTGAAGCTTTCTTT.